This TCR beta chain was identified in a study of shared clonotypes between healthy human individuals. Across the study: Per-donor plates numbered three CD4 naive, three CD4 memory, two CD8 naive and one CD8 memory.

Of note for this clone: Its specificity is not known.

Study processing details: For the immunoSEQ data, sequences were junction-only without quality scores, so filtering differed. Profiled with immunoSEQ multiplex PCR; TCRdb holds only in-frame clones, not every one. V, J and clone size are those of that table, while D and trimming were read from the DNA. Altogether 2 million to 2.5 million clones are present, about 92% being singletons, with the ten largest covering 1.5% to 2%. Broader study findings: Depth was large, yet rarefaction showed that sorted-subset sequencing was incomplete.

The CDR3 consists of 15 residues. Per the germline V gene, CDR1 is MNHNS and CDR2 is SASEGT. The germline V and J ends were trimmed by 6 bases and 0 bases, with 12 bases remaining between them. Naive-designated CD8 cells lacked CD45RO, were positively enriched for CCR7, and omitted terminally differentiated effector memory CD45RA+ cells. The receptor was isolated from a man between 18 and 35 years old in good health. Some clones in this sample may be carry-over from other donors' samples. This chain links TRBV6-1 with TRBJ1-3, with D unclear. The specimen sequenced was naive CD8+ T cells from PBMCs. The CDR3 loop reads CASRPGRISGNTIYF. Written as DNA, the CDR3 is TGTGCCAGCAGGCCAGGACGGATCTCTGGAAACACCATATATTTT.